The rows below give T cell receptor beta chains drawn from one sample of a study of lymphopenia after photon versus proton radiotherapy. Assay: immunoSEQ multiplex PCR; the TCRdb copy retains only in-frame clones and omits some. The repertoire holds approximately 4,000 clones, with 71% as singletons. The source material was peripheral blood, sampled from a patient treated with proton-based radiotherapy. The receptors come from an older man with esophageal cancer. The CDR3 runs from the conserved cysteine through the conserved F or W. The D gene is left open where the match is weak. The size entry is marked missing in some rows and otherwise reads once, few, many or a size class.

D gene: NA
clone size: NA
J gene: TRBJ1-6
V gene: TRBV29-1
CDR3 protein: CAGLSRGSPLHF
CDR3 DNA: TGCGCCGGGCTCTCCAGGGGCTCACCCCTCCACTTT

D gene: NA
clone size: NA
J gene: TRBJ1-3
V gene: TRBV7-9
CDR3 protein: CASSLAGSYSGNTIYF
CDR3 DNA: TGTGCCAGCAGCTTAGCGGGGTCTTACTCTGGAAACACCATATATTTT

D gene: TRBD1
clone size: NA
J gene: TRBJ1-1
V gene: TRBV30
CDR3 protein: CAWITGTANTEAFF
CDR3 DNA: TGTGCCTGGATCACGGGGACAGCGAACACTGAAGCTTTCTTT

D gene: NA
clone size: NA
J gene: TRBJ1-1
V gene: TRBV5-7
CDR3 protein: CASSTLGMTEAFF
CDR3 DNA: TGTGCCAGCAGCACCCTAGGGATGACTGAAGCTTTCTTT

D gene: NA
clone size: few
J gene: TRBJ1-6
V gene: TRBV6-5
CDR3 protein: CASRTGWNSPLHF
CDR3 DNA: TGTGCCAGCCGAACAGGGTGGAATTCACCCCTCCACTTT

D gene: NA
clone size: few
J gene: TRBJ2-4
V gene: TRBV9
CDR3 protein: CASSVDGGDGTKNIQYF
CDR3 DNA: TGTGCCAGCAGCGTAGACGGGGGTGACGGGACCAAAAACATTCAGTACTTC

D gene: TRBD1
clone size: NA
J gene: TRBJ1-5
V gene: TRBV10-3
CDR3 protein: CAIGDRDRGLRGWVQPQHF
CDR3 DNA: TGTGCCATCGGCGACCGGGACAGGGGGCTGAGGGGCTGGGTTCAGCCCCAGCATTTT

D gene: TRBD2
clone size: NA
J gene: TRBJ2-1
V gene: TRBV5-1
CDR3 protein: CASSSLAGGDEQFF
CDR3 DNA: TGCGCCAGCAGCTCACTAGCGGGAGGGGATGAGCAGTTCTTC

D gene: NA
clone size: NA
J gene: TRBJ2-7
V gene: TRBV7-7
CDR3 protein: CASNRRQAPYEQYF
CDR3 DNA: TGTGCCAGCAATCGTAGACAGGCCCCCTACGAGCAGTACTTC

D gene: NA
clone size: NA
J gene: TRBJ2-7
V gene: TRBV19
CDR3 protein: CASSIFYKERMSYEQYF
CDR3 DNA: TGTGCCAGTAGTATATTCTACAAGGAAAGGATGTCATACGAGCAGTACTTC

D gene: NA
clone size: once
J gene: TRBJ1-1
V gene: TRBV10-2
CDR3 protein: CASTVSGGTEAFF
CDR3 DNA: TGCGCCAGCACTGTATCGGGGGGTACTGAAGCTTTCTTT

D gene: NA
clone size: NA
J gene: TRBJ2-3
V gene: TRBV28
CDR3 protein: CASRTPAGTSTDTQYF
CDR3 DNA: TGTGCCAGCCGAACCCCCGCAGGTACTAGCACAGATACGCAGTATTTT

D gene: NA
clone size: few
J gene: TRBJ2-2
V gene: TRBV11-3
CDR3 protein: CASTVSGTGELFF
CDR3 DNA: TGTGCCAGCACCGTCTCGGGGACCGGGGAGCTGTTTTTT

D gene: NA
clone size: few
J gene: TRBJ1-1
V gene: TRBV11-3
CDR3 protein: CASSSGRLFEAFF
CDR3 DNA: TGTGCCAGCAGCTCCGGACGACTCTTTGAAGCTTTCTTT

D gene: TRBD1
clone size: few
J gene: TRBJ1-6
V gene: TRBV7-3
CDR3 protein: CASSLVDRDSPLHF
CDR3 DNA: TGTGCCAGCAGCTTAGTAGACAGGGATTCACCCCTCCACTTT

D gene: NA
clone size: NA
J gene: TRBJ1-3
V gene: TRBV9
CDR3 protein: CASSAEGNTIYF
CDR3 DNA: TGTGCCAGCAGCGCCGAAGGAAACACCATATATTTT

D gene: NA
clone size: once
J gene: TRBJ1-1
V gene: TRBV7-4
CDR3 protein: CASSLGRETEAFF
CDR3 DNA: TGTGCCAGCAGCTTAGGCCGGGAGACTGAAGCTTTCTTT

D gene: TRBD1
clone size: NA
J gene: TRBJ2-7
V gene: TRBV5-1
CDR3 protein: CASKLAGGTYEQYF
CDR3 DNA: TGCGCCAGTAAACTGGCAGGGGGAACCTACGAGCAGTACTTC

D gene: NA
clone size: few
J gene: TRBJ2-7
V gene: TRBV7-6
CDR3 protein: CASSFDPSRVGEQYF
CDR3 DNA: TGTGCCAGCAGCTTCGACCCCTCCCGGGTCGGCGAGCAGTACTTC

D gene: NA
clone size: NA
J gene: TRBJ1-2
V gene: TRBV5-1
CDR3 protein: CASSPRVGDGYTF
CDR3 DNA: TGCGCCAGCAGCCCCCGGGTGGGGGATGGCTACACCTTC

D gene: TRBD1
clone size: NA
J gene: TRBJ2-3
V gene: TRBV2
CDR3 protein: CASSELTGTQYF
CDR3 DNA: TGTGCCAGCAGTGAGTTGACAGGGACGCAGTATTTT

D gene: NA
clone size: NA
J gene: TRBJ2-5
V gene: TRBV11-3
CDR3 protein: CASSVGGSAETQYF
CDR3 DNA: TGTGCCAGCAGCGTTGGGGGATCGGCAGAGACCCAGTACTTC

D gene: NA
clone size: NA
J gene: TRBJ1-2
V gene: TRBV11-3
CDR3 protein: CASSPIPARGNYGYTF
CDR3 DNA: TGTGCCAGCAGTCCCATACCGGCAAGAGGAAACTATGGCTACACCTTC

D gene: NA
clone size: NA
J gene: TRBJ2-7
V gene: TRBV27
CDR3 protein: CASGRGGYEQYF
CDR3 DNA: TGTGCCAGCGGGCGCGGTGGCTACGAGCAGTACTTC

D gene: NA
clone size: NA
J gene: TRBJ2-7
V gene: TRBV19
CDR3 protein: CASSIFGDEQYF
CDR3 DNA: TGTGCCAGTAGTATATTCGGGGACGAGCAGTACTTC

D gene: TRBD1
clone size: NA
J gene: TRBJ1-6
V gene: TRBV11-3
CDR3 protein: CASSSEQGSSYNSPLHF
CDR3 DNA: TGTGCCAGCAGTTCCGAACAGGGGAGCTCCTATAATTCACCCCTCCACTTT

D gene: NA
clone size: NA
J gene: TRBJ2-4
V gene: TRBV19
CDR3 protein: CASSMVGEKNIQYF
CDR3 DNA: TGTGCCAGTAGTATGGTAGGAGAAAAAAACATTCAGTACTTC

D gene: NA
clone size: NA
J gene: TRBJ2-2
V gene: TRBV30
CDR3 protein: CAWSVRQGNFRTGELFF
CDR3 DNA: TGTGCCTGGAGTGTTCGTCAGGGGAATTTTCGCACCGGGGAGCTGTTTTTT

D gene: NA
clone size: once
J gene: TRBJ2-7
V gene: TRBV9
CDR3 protein: CASSVANTARYYEQYF
CDR3 DNA: TGTGCCAGCAGCGTAGCGAACACCGCGAGGTACTACGAGCAGTACTTC

D gene: TRBD1
clone size: NA
J gene: TRBJ1-6
V gene: TRBV15
CDR3 protein: CATCRDRSPLHF
CDR3 DNA: TGTGCCACCTGCCGGGACAGATCACCCCTCCACTTT

D gene: NA
clone size: NA
J gene: TRBJ2-7
V gene: TRBV9
CDR3 protein: CASSSHLSTSYEQYF
CDR3 DNA: TGTGCCAGCAGCTCTCACCTCTCCACCTCCTACGAGCAGTACTTC

D gene: NA
clone size: NA
J gene: TRBJ1-5
V gene: TRBV7-8
CDR3 protein: CASSLDSANQPQHF
CDR3 DNA: TGTGCCAGCAGCCTGGACAGCGCCAATCAGCCCCAGCATTTT

D gene: NA
clone size: medium-sized
J gene: TRBJ2-5
V gene: TRBV4-2
CDR3 protein: CASSQGVQRDMRETQYF
CDR3 DNA: TGTGCCAGCAGCCAAGGTGTGCAGCGGGACATGCGGGAGACCCAGTACTTC

D gene: NA
clone size: NA
J gene: TRBJ1-2
V gene: TRBV5-6
CDR3 protein: CASRQLQGLKYYGYTF
CDR3 DNA: TGTGCCAGCAGACAACTCCAGGGGCTTAAATACTATGGCTACACCTTC

D gene: NA
clone size: few
J gene: TRBJ2-3
V gene: TRBV7-9
CDR3 protein: CASSPRTADTQYF
CDR3 DNA: TGTGCCAGCAGCCCTCGGACAGCAGATACGCAGTATTTT

D gene: TRBD1
clone size: NA
J gene: TRBJ2-3
V gene: TRBV7-9
CDR3 protein: CASRPRGQGTDTQYF
CDR3 DNA: TGTGCCAGCAGGCCGAGGGGACAGGGTACCGATACGCAGTATTTT

D gene: NA
clone size: NA
J gene: TRBJ2-3
V gene: TRBV6-6
CDR3 protein: CASRTAASTDTQYF
CDR3 DNA: TGTGCCAGCCGAACGGCGGCAAGCACAGATACGCAGTATTTT

D gene: NA
clone size: once
J gene: TRBJ1-2
V gene: TRBV30
CDR3 protein: CAWNSDSLYGYTF
CDR3 DNA: TGTGCCTGGAATTCGGACAGCCTCTATGGCTACACCTTC

D gene: TRBD1
clone size: NA
J gene: TRBJ1-2
V gene: TRBV19
CDR3 protein: CASSDRDRALNYGYTF
CDR3 DNA: TGTGCCAGTAGCGACCGGGACAGGGCGCTTAACTATGGCTACACCTTC

D gene: NA
clone size: NA
J gene: TRBJ2-4
V gene: TRBV9
CDR3 protein: CASSVETHNIQYF
CDR3 DNA: TGTGCCAGCAGCGTCGAGACTCATAACATTCAGTACTTC

D gene: NA
clone size: NA
J gene: TRBJ1-5
V gene: TRBV6-6
CDR3 protein: CASIRYSNQPQHF
CDR3 DNA: TGTGCCAGCATCAGGTATAGCAATCAGCCCCAGCATTTT

D gene: NA
clone size: NA
J gene: TRBJ2-7
V gene: TRBV11-3
CDR3 protein: CASSFGDEQYF
CDR3 DNA: TGTGCCAGCAGCTTTGGGGACGAGCAGTACTTC

D gene: NA
clone size: NA
J gene: TRBJ1-5
V gene: TRBV6-5
CDR3 protein: CASSPGLLEQPQHF
CDR3 DNA: TGTGCCAGCAGTCCGGGACTCCTGGAGCAGCCCCAGCATTTT

D gene: TRBD2
clone size: few
J gene: TRBJ2-1
V gene: TRBV11-3
CDR3 protein: CASSLESGGAREQFF
CDR3 DNA: TGTGCCAGCAGCTTAGAAAGCGGGGGGGCTCGAGAGCAGTTCTTC

D gene: NA
clone size: NA
J gene: TRBJ1-4
V gene: TRBV19
CDR3 protein: CASSSGDATNEKLFF
CDR3 DNA: TGTGCCAGTAGTTCCGGGGATGCAACTAATGAAAAACTGTTTTTT

D gene: NA
clone size: NA
J gene: TRBJ1-5
V gene: TRBV27
CDR3 protein: CASSYAGAAAPQHF
CDR3 DNA: TGTGCCAGCAGTTATGCAGGGGCGGCTGCGCCCCAGCATTTT

D gene: NA
clone size: NA
J gene: TRBJ2-3
V gene: TRBV2
CDR3 protein: CASSTTDTQYF
CDR3 DNA: TGTGCCAGCAGTACCACAGATACGCAGTATTTT

D gene: NA
clone size: medium-sized
J gene: TRBJ1-5
V gene: TRBV7-2
CDR3 protein: CASSHGHTSRPQHF
CDR3 DNA: TGTGCCAGCAGCCATGGACACACTTCACGGCCCCAGCATTTT

D gene: NA
clone size: NA
J gene: TRBJ2-7
V gene: TRBV9
CDR3 protein: CASSVGGGNPYEQYF
CDR3 DNA: TGTGCCAGCAGCGTAGGCGGGGGCAATCCCTACGAGCAGTACTTC

D gene: TRBD2
clone size: once
J gene: TRBJ2-5
V gene: TRBV28
CDR3 protein: CASRPGTSGRGETQYF
CDR3 DNA: TGTGCCAGCAGGCCCGGGACTAGCGGGAGAGGGGAGACCCAGTACTTC